This entry concerns a single TCR beta chain. No cognate antigen has been identified for it. Qualities for individual bases were not recorded, and no much larger clone is one base off. The record originates from a study of identical twins (TCRdb year 2016). Notes on the research overall: The study deep-sequenced TCR alpha and beta repertoires from monozygotic twins, unrelated adults of various ages and cord blood to test whether fetal clonotypes persist. To rule out contamination, the twin experiments were replicated at different times with different library preparation protocols. Study-wide conclusions, independent of this receptor: Invariant T cells such as MAIT and iNKT could partly confound zero-insertion analyses, although diverse VJ usage argued against such confounding for most clonotypes. Recombination models systematically underestimated out-of-frame TCR alpha sharing in monozygotic twins but agreed with sharing between unrelated individuals. Excess twin sharing in beta out-of-frame sequences was weaker because fewer shared sequences lowered the signal-to-noise ratio. Compared with coincidental sharing between unrelated individuals, out-of-frame TCR alpha sequences shared between twins had an excess of sequences with low generation probability. Fewer insertions were carried by abundant cord blood beta clonotypes; a weaker similar trend was observed in young adult naive repertoires, while no such trend was observed in memory repertoires. Because the same donors could not be followed over many years, conclusions were based on cross-sectional statistical analysis.

The junction carries 10 bases between V and J, which are trimmed by 10 bases and 3 bases respectively. In the germline V gene, CDR1 corresponds to MDHEN and CDR2 to SYDVKM. Including cysteine and phenylalanine, the CDR3 has 13 amino acids. Solely the CDR3 DNA is kept, with 39 bases framed from the first base. Only healthy Caucasian donors were included. The library came from 5' RACE. TCRdb shows the sequencer as Illumina HiSeq 2000. A universal primer binding site was added through template switching, and the final cDNA carried a unique molecular identifier so that TCR cDNA molecules could be counted accurately. Specific primers in the conserved constant-segment region were used to synthesize first-strand cDNA for the TCR alpha and beta chains. To control for contamination, every cDNA library carried two barcodes: a SMART-Mk sample barcode plus Illumina barcodes. TruSeq adapter sequences along with Illumina sample barcodes were introduced in two successive PCR steps. TCR alpha and beta cDNA libraries were sequenced on the Illumina HiSeq platform with custom primers. The paper's processing steps were these. MiGEC was used to process raw reads and extract unique molecular identifiers, and MiXCR was used to find CDR3 positions. For each individual, recombination models were inferred using an EM algorithm with the repgenHMM and IGoR tools. Shared clonotypes were analyzed with the tcR package in R, and sharing was normalized by the product of cloneset sizes. To study raw recombination without the effects of thymic and clonal selection, out-of-frame nonproductive sequences were analyzed. TCRdb trimmed public reads at Q25 via fastp, called clones via MiXCR and kept in-frame beta chains. Rows matching on CDR3 protein sequence are summarized as one entry with the most common DNA and genes. The V and J calls and clone size are TCRdb's, not the authors'. The sample contains 1.5 million to 2 million distinct CDR3 sequences, 32% of them found a single time. The ten biggest clones cover about 0.25% of the sample.

The chain was built from TRBV28 and TRBJ2-6, with no reliable assignment of the D segment. The sample was cord blood. This receptor was taken from a newborn girl in good health. The CDR3 region reads CATTGVGANVLTF. The bases are TGTGCCACCACGGGCGTTGGGGCCAACGTCCTGACTTTC. With the rest looked up from the reference TRBV28 and TRBJ2-6 genes rather than sequenced, the full variable domain is DVKVTQSSRYLVKRTGEKVFLECVQDMDHENMFWYRQDPGLGLRLIYFSYDVKMKEKGDIPEGYSVSREKKERFSLILESASTNQTSMYLCATTGVGANVLTFGAGSRLTVL.